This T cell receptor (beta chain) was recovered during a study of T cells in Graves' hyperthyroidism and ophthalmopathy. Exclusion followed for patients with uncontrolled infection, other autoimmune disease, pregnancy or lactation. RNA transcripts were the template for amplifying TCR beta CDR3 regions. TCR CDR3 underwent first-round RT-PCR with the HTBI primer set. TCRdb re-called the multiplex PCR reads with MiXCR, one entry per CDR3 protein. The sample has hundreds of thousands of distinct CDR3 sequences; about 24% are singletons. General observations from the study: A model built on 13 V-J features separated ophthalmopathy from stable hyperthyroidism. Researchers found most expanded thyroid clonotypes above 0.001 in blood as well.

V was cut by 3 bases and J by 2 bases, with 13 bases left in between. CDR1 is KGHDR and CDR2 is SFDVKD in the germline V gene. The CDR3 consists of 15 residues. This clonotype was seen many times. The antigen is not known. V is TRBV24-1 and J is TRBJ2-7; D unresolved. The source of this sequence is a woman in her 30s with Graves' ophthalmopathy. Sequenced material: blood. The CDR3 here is CATSDVAKRTYEQYF. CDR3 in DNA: TGTGCCACCAGTGATGTCGCAAAAAGGACCTACGAGCAGTACTTC.